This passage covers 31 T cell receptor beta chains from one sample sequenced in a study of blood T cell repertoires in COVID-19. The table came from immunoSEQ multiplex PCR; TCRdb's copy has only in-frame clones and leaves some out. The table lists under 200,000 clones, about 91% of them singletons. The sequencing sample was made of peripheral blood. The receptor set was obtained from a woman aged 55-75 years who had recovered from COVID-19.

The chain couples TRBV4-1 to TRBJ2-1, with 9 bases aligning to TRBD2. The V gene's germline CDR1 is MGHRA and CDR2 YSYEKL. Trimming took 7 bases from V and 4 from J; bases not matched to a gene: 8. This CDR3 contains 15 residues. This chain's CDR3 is CASNQRRGGYNEQFF. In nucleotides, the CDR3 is TGCGCCAGCAACCAGCGGCGGGGGGGGTACAATGAGCAGTTCTTC.

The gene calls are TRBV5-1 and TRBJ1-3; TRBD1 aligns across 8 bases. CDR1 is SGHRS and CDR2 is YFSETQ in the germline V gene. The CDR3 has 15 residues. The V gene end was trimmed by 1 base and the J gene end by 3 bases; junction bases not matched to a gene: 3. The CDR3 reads CASSLQGAGGNTIYF. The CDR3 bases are TGCGCCAGCAGCTTGCAGGGGGCGGGTGGAAACACCATATATTTT.

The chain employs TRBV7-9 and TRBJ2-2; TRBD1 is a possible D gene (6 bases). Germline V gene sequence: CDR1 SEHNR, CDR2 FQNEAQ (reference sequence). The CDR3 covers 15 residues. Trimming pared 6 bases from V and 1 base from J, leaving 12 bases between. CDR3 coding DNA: TGTGCCAGCAGTTCTAAAGGGGGGAACACCGGGGAGCTGTTTTTT. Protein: CASSSKGGNTGELFF.

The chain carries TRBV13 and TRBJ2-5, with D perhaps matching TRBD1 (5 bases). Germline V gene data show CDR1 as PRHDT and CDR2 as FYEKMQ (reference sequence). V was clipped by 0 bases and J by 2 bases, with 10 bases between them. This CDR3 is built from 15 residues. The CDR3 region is CASSLGQGGQETQYF. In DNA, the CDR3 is TGTGCCAGCAGCTTAGGCCAGGGTGGTCAAGAGACCCAGTACTTC.

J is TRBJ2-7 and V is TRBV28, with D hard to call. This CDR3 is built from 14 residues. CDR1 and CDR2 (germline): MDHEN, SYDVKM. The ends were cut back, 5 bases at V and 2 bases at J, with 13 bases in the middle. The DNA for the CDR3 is TGTGCCAGCAGTCTCGGAGTTCCCACCTACGAGCAGTACTTC. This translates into CASSLGVPTYEQYF.

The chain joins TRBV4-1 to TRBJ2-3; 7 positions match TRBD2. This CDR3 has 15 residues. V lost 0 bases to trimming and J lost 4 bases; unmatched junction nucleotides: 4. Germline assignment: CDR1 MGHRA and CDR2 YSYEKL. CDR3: CASSQDGRGSDTQYF. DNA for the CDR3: TGCGCCAGCAGCCAAGATGGGAGGGGTTCAGATACGCAGTATTTT.

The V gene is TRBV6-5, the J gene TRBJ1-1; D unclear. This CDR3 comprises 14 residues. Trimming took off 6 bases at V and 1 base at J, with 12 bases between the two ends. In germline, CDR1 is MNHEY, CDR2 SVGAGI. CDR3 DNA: TGTGCCAGCAGCCTTCGGGAAAGGAACACTGAAGCTTTCTTT. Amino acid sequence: CASSLRERNTEAFF.

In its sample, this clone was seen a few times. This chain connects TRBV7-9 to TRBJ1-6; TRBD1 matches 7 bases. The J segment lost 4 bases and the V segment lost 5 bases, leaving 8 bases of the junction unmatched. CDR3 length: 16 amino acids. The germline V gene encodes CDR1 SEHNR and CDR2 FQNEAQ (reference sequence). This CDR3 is CASSDRASTYNSPLHF. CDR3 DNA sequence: TGTGCCAGCAGCGACAGGGCGAGTACTTATAATTCACCCCTCCACTTT.

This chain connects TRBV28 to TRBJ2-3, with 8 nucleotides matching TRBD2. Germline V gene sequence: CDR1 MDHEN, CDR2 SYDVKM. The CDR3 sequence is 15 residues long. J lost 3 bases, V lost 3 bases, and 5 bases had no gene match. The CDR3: CASSFAGGRTDTQYF. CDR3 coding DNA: TGTGCCAGCAGTTTTGCGGGGGGAAGAACAGATACGCAGTATTTT.

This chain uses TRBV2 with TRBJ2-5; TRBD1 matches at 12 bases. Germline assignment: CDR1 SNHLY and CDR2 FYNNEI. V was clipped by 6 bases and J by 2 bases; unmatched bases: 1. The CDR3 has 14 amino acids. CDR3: CASRGQGAQETQYF. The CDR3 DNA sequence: TGTGCCAGCAGGGGACAGGGGGCTCAAGAGACCCAGTACTTC. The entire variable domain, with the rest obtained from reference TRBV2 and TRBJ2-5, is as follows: EPEVTQTPSHQVTQMGQEVILRCVPISNHLYFYWYRQILGQKVEFLVSFYNNEISEKSEIFDDQFSVERPDGSNFTLKIRSTKLEDSAMYFCASRGQGAQETQYFGPGTRLLVL.

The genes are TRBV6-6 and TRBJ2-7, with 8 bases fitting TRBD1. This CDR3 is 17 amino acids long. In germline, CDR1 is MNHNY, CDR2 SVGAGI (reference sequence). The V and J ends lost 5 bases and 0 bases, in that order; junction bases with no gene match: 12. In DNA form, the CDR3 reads TGTGCCAGCAGTCCAAGCGACAGGGGCTGGAGCTCCTACGAGCAGTACTTC. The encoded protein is CASSPSDRGWSSYEQYF.

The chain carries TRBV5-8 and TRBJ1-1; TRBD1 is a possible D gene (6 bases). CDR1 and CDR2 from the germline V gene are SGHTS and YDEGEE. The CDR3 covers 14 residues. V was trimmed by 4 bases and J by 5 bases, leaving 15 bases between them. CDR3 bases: TGTGCCAGCAGCCTCGGGGGGCGGAGGACTGAAGCTTTCTTT. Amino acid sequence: CASSLGGRRTEAFF.

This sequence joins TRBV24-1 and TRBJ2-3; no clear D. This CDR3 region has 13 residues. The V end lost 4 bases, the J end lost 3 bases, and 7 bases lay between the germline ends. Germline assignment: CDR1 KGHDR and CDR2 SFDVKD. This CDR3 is CATSDRWTDTQYF. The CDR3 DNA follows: TGTGCCACCAGTGACCGGTGGACAGATACGCAGTATTTT.

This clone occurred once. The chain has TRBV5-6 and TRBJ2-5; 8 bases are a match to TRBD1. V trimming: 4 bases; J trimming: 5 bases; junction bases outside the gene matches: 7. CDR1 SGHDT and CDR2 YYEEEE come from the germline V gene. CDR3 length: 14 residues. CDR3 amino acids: CASSHRGDMETQYF. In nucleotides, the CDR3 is TGTGCCAGCAGCCACAGGGGGGATATGGAGACCCAGTACTTC.

The CDR3 sequence is CASSPGSRGNYGYTF. In DNA, the CDR3 is TGTGCCAGCAGCCCCGGGTCCCGCGGTAACTATGGCTACACCTTC. This sequence joins TRBV28 and TRBJ1-2; D unresolved. Trimming stripped 6 bases from V and 1 base from J, with 15 bases between. Germline loops: CDR1 MDHEN, CDR2 SYDVKM. This CDR3 region has 15 residues.

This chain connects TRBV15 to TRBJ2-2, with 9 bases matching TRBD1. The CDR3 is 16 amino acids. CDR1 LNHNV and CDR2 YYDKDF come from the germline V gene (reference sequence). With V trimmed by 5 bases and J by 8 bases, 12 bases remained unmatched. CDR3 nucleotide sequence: TGTGCCACCAGCCTAGATCCGGGACAGGGAACTGGGGAGCTGTTTTTT. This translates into CATSLDPGQGTGELFF.

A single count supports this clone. In DNA form, the CDR3 reads TGTGCCAGCAGCGCATTTTTTGGGCGAAACACTGAAGCTTTCTTT. Translation: CASSAFFGRNTEAFF. The V call is TRBV11-1, the J call TRBJ1-1; D unresolved. The length of the CDR3 is 15 residues. V lost 5 bases and J lost 2, with 15 bases in between. CDR1 SGHAT and CDR2 FQDESV come from the germline V gene (reference sequence).

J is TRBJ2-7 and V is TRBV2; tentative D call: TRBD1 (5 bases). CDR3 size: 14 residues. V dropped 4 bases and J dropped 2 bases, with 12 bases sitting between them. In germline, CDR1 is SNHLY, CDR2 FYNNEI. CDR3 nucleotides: TGTGCCAGCAGTGCTCTGACAGTAACCTACGAGCAGTACTTC. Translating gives CASSALTVTYEQYF.

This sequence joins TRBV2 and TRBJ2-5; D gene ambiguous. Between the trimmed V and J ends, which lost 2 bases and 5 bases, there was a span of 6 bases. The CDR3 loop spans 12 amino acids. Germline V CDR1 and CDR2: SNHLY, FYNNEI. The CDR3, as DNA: TGTGCCAGCAGTGAACTGCGGGAGACCCAGTACTTC. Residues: CASSELRETQYF.

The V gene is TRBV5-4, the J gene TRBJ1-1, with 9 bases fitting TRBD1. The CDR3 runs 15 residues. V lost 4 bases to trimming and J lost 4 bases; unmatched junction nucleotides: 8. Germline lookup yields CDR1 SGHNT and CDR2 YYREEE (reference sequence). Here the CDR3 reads CASSITGGGGTEAFF. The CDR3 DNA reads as TGTGCCAGCAGCATAACAGGGGGCGGAGGCACTGAAGCTTTCTTT.

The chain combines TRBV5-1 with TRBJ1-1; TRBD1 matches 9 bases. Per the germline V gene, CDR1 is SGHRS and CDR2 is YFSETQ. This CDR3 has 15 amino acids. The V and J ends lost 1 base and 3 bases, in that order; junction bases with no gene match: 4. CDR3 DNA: TGCGCCAGCAGCTTGACAGGGGGCGGGGACACTGAAGCTTTCTTT. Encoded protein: CASSLTGGGDTEAFF.

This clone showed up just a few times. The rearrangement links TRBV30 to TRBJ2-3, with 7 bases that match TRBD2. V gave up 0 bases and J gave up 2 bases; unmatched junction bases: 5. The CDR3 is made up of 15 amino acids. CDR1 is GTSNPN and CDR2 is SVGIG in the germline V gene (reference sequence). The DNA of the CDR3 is TGTGCCTGGAGTGTACGGGCGGGGGACACAGATACGCAGTATTTT. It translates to CAWSVRAGDTDTQYF.

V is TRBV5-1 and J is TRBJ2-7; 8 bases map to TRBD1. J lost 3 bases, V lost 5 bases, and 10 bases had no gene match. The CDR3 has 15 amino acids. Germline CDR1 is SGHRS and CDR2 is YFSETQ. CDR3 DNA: TGCGCCAGCAGTTATGGGGGACAGGCTTACTACGAGCAGTACTTC. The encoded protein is CASSYGGQAYYEQYF.

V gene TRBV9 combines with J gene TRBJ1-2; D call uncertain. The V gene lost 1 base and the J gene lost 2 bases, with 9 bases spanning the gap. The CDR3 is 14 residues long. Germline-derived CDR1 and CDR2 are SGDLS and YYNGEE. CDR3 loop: CASSVLETNYGYTF. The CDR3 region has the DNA TGTGCCAGCAGCGTATTGGAGACGAACTATGGCTACACCTTC.

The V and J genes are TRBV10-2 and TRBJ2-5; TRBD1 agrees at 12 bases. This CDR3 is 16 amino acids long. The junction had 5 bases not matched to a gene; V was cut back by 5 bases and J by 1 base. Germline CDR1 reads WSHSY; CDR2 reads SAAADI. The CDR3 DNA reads TGCGCCAGCAGTAACCGGGACAGGGGGCTCCAAGAGACCCAGTACTTC. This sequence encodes CASSNRDRGLQETQYF.

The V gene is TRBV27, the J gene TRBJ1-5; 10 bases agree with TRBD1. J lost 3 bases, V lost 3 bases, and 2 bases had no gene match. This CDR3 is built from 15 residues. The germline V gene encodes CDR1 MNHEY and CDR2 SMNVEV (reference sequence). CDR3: CASSLGQGPNQPQHF. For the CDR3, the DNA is TGTGCCAGCAGTTTGGGACAGGGGCCCAATCAGCCCCAGCATTTT.

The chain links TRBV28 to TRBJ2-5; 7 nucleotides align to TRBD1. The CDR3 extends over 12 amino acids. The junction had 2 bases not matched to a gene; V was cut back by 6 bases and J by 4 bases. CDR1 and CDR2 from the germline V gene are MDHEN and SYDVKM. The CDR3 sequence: CASSRDRETQYF. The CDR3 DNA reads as TGTGCCAGCAGCCGGGACAGAGAGACCCAGTACTTC.

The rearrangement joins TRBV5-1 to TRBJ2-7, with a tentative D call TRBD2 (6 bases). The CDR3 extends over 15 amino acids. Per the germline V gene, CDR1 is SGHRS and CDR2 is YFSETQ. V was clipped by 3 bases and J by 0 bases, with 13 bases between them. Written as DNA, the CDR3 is TGCGCCAGCAGCTACTCCTCGGAGGGCTCCTACGAGCAGTACTTC. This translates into CASSYSSEGSYEQYF.

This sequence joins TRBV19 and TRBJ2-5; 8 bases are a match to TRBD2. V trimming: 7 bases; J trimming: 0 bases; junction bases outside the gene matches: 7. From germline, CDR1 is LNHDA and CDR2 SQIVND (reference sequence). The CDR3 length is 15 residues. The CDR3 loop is CASTRRGGYQETQYF. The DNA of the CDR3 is TGTGCCAGTACCAGACGGGGGGGGTACCAAGAGACCCAGTACTTC.

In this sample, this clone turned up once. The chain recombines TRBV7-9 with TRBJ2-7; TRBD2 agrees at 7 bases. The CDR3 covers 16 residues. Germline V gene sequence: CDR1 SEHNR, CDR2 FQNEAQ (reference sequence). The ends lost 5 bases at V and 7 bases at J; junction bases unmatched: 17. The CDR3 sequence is CASSPIAASGMREQYF. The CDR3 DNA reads TGTGCCAGCAGCCCTATCGCGGCTAGCGGTATGAGGGAGCAGTACTTC. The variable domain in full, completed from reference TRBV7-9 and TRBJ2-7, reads DTGVSQNPRHKITKRGQNVTFRCDPISEHNRLYWYRQTLGQGPEFLTYFQNEAQLEKSRLLSDRFSAERPKGSFSTLEIQRTEQGDSAMYLCASSPIAASGMREQYFGPGTRLTVT.

The CDR3 is CASSQLNRGPIPYEQYF. For the CDR3, the DNA is TGCGCCAGCAGCCAATTGAACAGGGGGCCGATCCCCTACGAGCAGTACTTC. V is TRBV4-1 and J is TRBJ2-7, with TRBD1 matching over 9 bases. J gave up 2 bases and V 2 bases, and 10 bases lay outside the gene matches. Germline V gene lookup returns CDR1 MGHRA and CDR2 YSYEKL. This CDR3 contains 17 residues.